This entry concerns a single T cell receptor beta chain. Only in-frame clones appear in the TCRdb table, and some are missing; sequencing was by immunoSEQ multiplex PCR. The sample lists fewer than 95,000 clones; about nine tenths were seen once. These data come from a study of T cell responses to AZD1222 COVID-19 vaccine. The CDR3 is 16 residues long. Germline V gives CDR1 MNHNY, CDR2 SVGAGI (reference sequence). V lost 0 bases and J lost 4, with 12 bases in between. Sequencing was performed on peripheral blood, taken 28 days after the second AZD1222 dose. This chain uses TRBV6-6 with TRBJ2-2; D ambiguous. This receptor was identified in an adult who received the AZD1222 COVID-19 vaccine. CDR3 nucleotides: TGTGCCAGCAGTTACTCGAGCCCCATGCGCACCGGGGAGCTGTTTTTT. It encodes CASSYSSPMRTGELFF.